The 14 T cell receptor beta chains below come from one sample, sequenced in a study of T cell responses to AZD1222 COVID-19 vaccine. Profiled with immunoSEQ multiplex PCR; TCRdb holds only in-frame clones, not every one. The sample lists some 100,000 clones; approximately 89% were seen once. The sequencing used peripheral blood, collected 28 days after the second AZD1222 dose. These receptors were taken from an adult who received the AZD1222 COVID-19 vaccine.

This clone was picked up one time. The chain has TRBV5-4 and TRBJ1-2, with no clear D. Trimming shortened V by 3 bases and J by 4 bases, and 13 bases separated the two germline ends. The germline CDR1 and CDR2 sequences are SGHNT and YYREEE (reference sequence). The CDR3 totals 14 residues. The CDR3, as DNA: TGTGCCAGCAGCTCCCTAGCGGGAAGCTATGGCTACACCTTC. As protein: CASSSLAGSYGYTF.

The chain employs TRBV3-1 (or the pseudogene TRBV3-2) and TRBJ1-5, with 7 positions matching TRBD1. V shed 0 bases and J 2 bases; nucleotides not matched to a gene: 1. The CDR3 contains 15 residues. Germline values: CDR1 LGHDT, CDR2 YNNKEL (reference sequence). CDR3 in DNA: TGTGCCAGCAGCCAAGAACAGGGGCGCAATCAGCCCCAGCATTTT. Translation: CASSQEQGRNQPQHF.

The chain joins TRBV28 to TRBJ1-1; D possibly corresponds to TRBD1 (5 bases). Trimming took 5 bases from V and 8 from J, leaving 15 bases between them. The germline gives CDR1 MDHEN, CDR2 SYDVKM. The CDR3 loop spans 13 amino acids. This chain's CDR3 is CASSQSLWGEAFF. CDR3 DNA sequence: TGTGCCAGCAGTCAGTCCCTCTGGGGGGAAGCTTTCTTT. Looking up the rest from reference TRBV28 and TRBJ1-1 gives the full variable domain: DVKVTQSSRYLVKRTGEKVFLECVQDMDHENMFWYRQDPGLGLRLIYFSYDVKMKEKGDIPEGYSVSREKKERFSLILESASTNQTSMYLCASSQSLWGEAFFGQGTRLTVV.

There are a few counts of this clone. V is TRBV6-2 or TRBV6-3 and J is TRBJ2-2, with D uncertain. CDR1 and CDR2 from the germline V gene are MNHEY and SVGEGT. V lost 2 bases and J lost 7, with 8 bases in between. This CDR3 has 13 amino acids. Written as DNA, the CDR3 is TGTGCCAGCAGTTACGAGCCGCACGGGGAGCTGTTTTTT. It translates to CASSYEPHGELFF.

The genes are TRBV6-1 and TRBJ2-7; D gene uncertain. The CDR3 totals 12 residues. Trimming removed 2 bases from V and 7 bases from J, with 9 bases in between. The germline V gene has CDR1 MNHNS and CDR2 SASEGT. CDR3 sequence: CASSESVKEQYF. As DNA, the CDR3 is TGTGCCAGCAGTGAATCGGTGAAAGAGCAGTACTTC.

CDR3 DNA sequence: TGTGCCAGCAGCTTCCGGGACAAAGCCTACGAGCAGTACTTC. It encodes CASSFRDKAYEQYF. This chain connects TRBV3-1 (or the pseudogene TRBV3-2) to TRBJ2-7; a weak D match, TRBD1 (6 bases). The CDR3 is made up of 14 amino acids. V gave up 5 bases and J gave up 2 bases, with 13 bases separating them. Germline V gene sequence: CDR1 LGHDT, CDR2 YNNKEL (reference sequence).

The genes are TRBV6-2 or TRBV6-3 and TRBJ1-6; weak D call: TRBD1 (5 bases). Trimming took off 2 bases at V and 0 bases at J, with 14 bases between the two ends. The length of the CDR3 is 18 residues. Per the germline V gene, CDR1 is MNHEY and CDR2 is SVGEGT. CDR3 region: CASSYLTTGSSYNSPLHF. Written as DNA, the CDR3 is TGTGCCAGCAGTTACCTGACTACAGGTAGCTCCTATAATTCACCCCTCCACTTT.

The rearrangement joins TRBV3-1 (or the pseudogene TRBV3-2) to TRBJ2-7; 10 bases agree with TRBD2. Germline V CDR1 and CDR2: LGHDT, YNNKEL (reference sequence). CDR3 length: 15 amino acids. V dropped 1 base and J dropped 2; count of bases not matched to a gene: 2. The CDR3 loop is CASSQGLAGAYEQYF. As DNA, the CDR3 is TGTGCCAGCAGCCAAGGGCTAGCGGGAGCCTACGAGCAGTACTTC.

The rearrangement links TRBV6-2 or TRBV6-3 to TRBJ2-7; 9 nucleotides align to TRBD2. V trimming: 6 bases; J trimming: 5 bases; junction bases outside the gene matches: 17. Germline CDR1 is MNHEY and CDR2 is SVGEGT. The CDR3 runs to 17 residues. CDR3 residues: CASSSRAGLAPNNEQYF. The CDR3 nucleotides are TGTGCCAGCAGCTCTCGGGCCGGACTAGCGCCAAACAACGAGCAGTACTTC.

This clone was picked up one time. V and J are TRBV7-9 and TRBJ2-5; TRBD2 aligns across 8 bases. CDR1 is SEHNR, CDR2 FQNEAQ, per germline (reference sequence). Trimming removed 2 bases from V and 4 bases from J; junction bases left unmatched: 3. CDR3 length: 14 residues. The CDR3 nucleotides read TGTGCCAGCAGCTTATCAGCGGGAGCAGAGACCCAGTACTTC. This encodes CASSLSAGAETQYF.

The chain has TRBV7-9 and TRBJ2-5; D perhaps matches TRBD2 (5 bases). This CDR3 is built from 15 residues. V shed 3 bases and J shed 5 bases, with 16 bases lying between them. The germline CDR1 and CDR2 sequences are SEHNR and FQNEAQ (reference sequence). The CDR3 nucleotides are TGTGCCAGCAGCTTTCCGACGCGGGTGGGGGAGACCCAGTACTTC. It specifies CASSFPTRVGETQYF.

This chain uses TRBV27 with TRBJ2-2; D is unresolved. CDR1 and CDR2 from the germline V gene are MNHEY and SMNVEV (reference sequence). The CDR3 sequence is 12 residues long. Trimming cost V 6 bases and J 8 bases, with 10 bases left between them. The CDR3 loop reads CASSHPRGELFF. The CDR3 region has the DNA TGTGCCAGCAGCCACCCCAGAGGGGAGCTGTTTTTT.

CDR3 amino acids: CASSVMASGSDTQYF. The CDR3, as DNA: TGTGCCAGCAGCGTTATGGCTAGCGGGAGCGATACGCAGTATTTT. The chain carries TRBV9 and TRBJ2-3, with TRBD2 matching 10 bases. The CDR3 loop spans 15 amino acids. The V gene end was trimmed by 2 bases and the J gene end by 6 bases; junction bases not matched to a gene: 6. CDR1 and CDR2 from the germline V gene are SGDLS and YYNGEE. Combining the CDR3 with reference TRBV9 and TRBJ2-3 gives the whole variable domain DSGVTQTPKHLITATGQRVTLRCSPRSGDLSVYWYQQSLDQGLQFLIQYYNGEERAKGNILERFSAQQFPDLHSELNLSSLELGDSALYFCASSVMASGSDTQYFGPGTRLTVL.

The chain links TRBV6-5 to TRBJ1-2; weak D call: TRBD1 (5 bases). The CDR3 is made up of 12 amino acids. V lost 1 base, J lost 6 bases, and 6 bases lay in between. The germline gives CDR1 MNHEY, CDR2 SVGAGI. In nucleotides, the CDR3 is TGTGCCAGCAGTTACTGGGGGGATGGCTACACCTTC. It translates to CASSYWGDGYTF.